This entry features one T cell receptor beta chain sequence. The antigen it binds to is not known. Base-call qualities are not available, and no considerably larger clone is one nucleotide away. The CDR3 regions of human TCRbeta chains were subjected to immunosequencing. From the authors' description of their analysis: Repertoire TCRs were checked for matches against a reference library of SARS-CoV-2-specific TCRs that had been generated using the MIRA antigen-specificity platform. Breadth was defined as the fraction of unique TCRs that were SARS-CoV-2-associated. Depth was defined as the fraction of total T cells that were SARS-CoV-2-associated. Each spike-specific TCR was assigned to its reactive spike region and to a CD4 or CD8 class using the MIRA data. Log10-transformed breadth and depth values were compared by one-way ANOVA with Sidak's multiple comparisons tests. TCRdb re-hosts the immuneACCESS table, in-frame sequences only. Its copies lack some clones; in the studies checked, an unresolved V gene accounts for under half of them, and the cause for the rest is not known. D and trimming come from the DNA, and the V and J calls and clone size come from that table. Counted in this sample were about 120,000 clones; more than 85% of them appeared once. 3% of the sample comes from the top ten.

This specimen's time point label, interpreted: about 28 days (+/-7) after the second vaccine dose. AZD1222 recipients with second doses at about 4 weeks or about 12 weeks were pooled, because spike-specific TCR depth and breadth did not differ between schedules. The vaccinee samples were drawn from two UK trials, COV001 and COV002, one of which was a single-blind randomized controlled phase 2/3 trial testing AZD1222 (ChAdOx1 nCoV-19) in healthy adults. For TCRbeta chain sequencing, PBMC samples from trial participants were taken at day 0 and at day 28 after the second dose. The source of the sample is a study of T cell responses to AZD1222 COVID-19 vaccine (dated by TCRdb to the early 2020s). Background for the entire study: A total of roughly 240 trial participants underwent TCR sequencing, of whom approximately 210 received two doses of AZD1222 and 26 received two doses of the MenACWY control vaccine. Enrollment into the trials was organized by age into subgroups of 18-55, 56-69 and 70-plus years, and those subgroups contained approximately 150, 30 and 60 TCR-sequenced participants, respectively.

From the germline V gene, CDR1 is MGHRA and CDR2 is YSYEKL. The trim is 0 bases for V and 1 base for J, with a gap of 9 bases between the germline ends. The CDR3, cysteine through phenylalanine, is 15 amino acids long. Only the CDR3 portion is preserved as DNA: 45 bases, with reading frame beginning at the first base. The full study reports these points: No day 14 peak-response samples were available, so repertoires were characterized only after the peak T cell response. Conclusions about previously exposed vaccinees are limited because only six or seven AZD1222 recipients were SARS-CoV-2 seropositive at baseline. After two AZD1222 doses, both the breadth and the depth of spike-specific TCRs were significantly higher than at day 0 and than in MenACWY recipients. Reportedly, close to half of the unique spike-specific TCRs recognized epitopes lying outside the regions that are mutated in the B.1.351 and B.1.1.7 variants. The 56-69-year group was small, and its depth increase did not reach significance, likely because of low power. Most participants were white British and females outnumbered males, and the authors suggested that clonal diversity may have been underestimated. Vaccine-associated CD4 TCRs spanned the whole spike protein, with dominant responses in regions 160-218 and 743-854.

The V gene is TRBV4-1 and the J gene is TRBJ1-1, with no confident D gene call. This TCR derives from an adult who received the AZD1222 COVID-19 vaccine. Sequenced material: peripheral blood, taken 28 days after the second AZD1222 dose. The DNA sequence reads TGCGCCAGCAGCCAAGACACTTGGGGGAACACTGAAGCTTTCTTT. Its protein is CASSQDTWGNTEAFF.